A selection of T cell receptor beta chains follows, all from one sample in a study of long-term antiretroviral therapy in people with HIV. Assay used: immunoSEQ multiplex PCR; TCRdb lists only in-frame clones, some missing. This table holds about 30,000 clones, approximately 93% found once. Sample: unsorted PBMCs, taken 6.2 years after starting antiretroviral therapy. These receptors were taken from a man in his forties with HIV. The CDR3 runs from the conserved cysteine through the conserved F or W. D genes are given only for firm matches. Only part of the rows carry a size: once, few, many, or a class if the clone is expanded.

D gene: .; V gene: TRBV9; clone size: .; J gene: TRBJ2-5; CDR3 protein: CASSVGVEETQYF; CDR3 DNA: TGTGCCAGCAGCGTAGGAGTGGAGGAGACCCAGTACTTC
D gene: .; V gene: TRBV5-4; clone size: .; J gene: TRBJ1-3; CDR3 protein: CVWGGGNTIYF; CDR3 DNA: TGTGTTTGGGGTGGAGGAAACACCATATATTTT
D gene: .; V gene: TRBV29-1; clone size: .; J gene: TRBJ1-2; CDR3 protein: CSVVSGVYGYTF; CDR3 DNA: TGCAGCGTTGTAAGTGGAGTTTATGGCTACACCTTC
D gene: .; V gene: TRBV19; clone size: .; J gene: TRBJ1-5; CDR3 protein: CASSLAQGSNQPQHF; CDR3 DNA: TGTGCCAGTAGTCTTGCGCAGGGAAGCAATCAGCCCCAGCATTTT
D gene: .; V gene: TRBV6-6; clone size: .; J gene: TRBJ1-1; CDR3 protein: CASSYSPGTNTEAFF; CDR3 DNA: TGTGCCAGCAGTTACTCCCCGGGAACGAACACTGAAGCTTTCTTT
D gene: .; V gene: TRBV7-6; clone size: .; J gene: TRBJ2-3; CDR3 protein: CASSLVGDTQYF; CDR3 DNA: TGTGCCAGCAGCTTAGTGGGAGATACGCAGTATTTT
D gene: TRBD1; V gene: TRBV7-2; clone size: .; J gene: TRBJ1-1; CDR3 protein: CASSLAPTGGTEAFF; CDR3 DNA: TGTGCCAGCAGCTTAGCTCCGACAGGGGGCACTGAAGCTTTCTTT
D gene: .; V gene: TRBV27; clone size: .; J gene: TRBJ2-3; CDR3 protein: CASSLSYSSTDTQYF; CDR3 DNA: TGTGCCAGCAGTTTGTCTTATTCTAGCACAGATACGCAGTATTTT
D gene: .; V gene: TRBV12-2; clone size: .; J gene: TRBJ2-5; CDR3 protein: CASRSSGEETQYF; CDR3 DNA: TGTGCAAGTCGATCTAGCGGGGAAGAGACCCAGTACTTC
D gene: .; V gene: TRBV5-3; clone size: .; J gene: TRBJ2-7; CDR3 protein: CARIGGPSAEQYF; CDR3 DNA: TGTGCCAGAATCGGGGGTCCGTCGGCCGAGCAGTACTTC
D gene: .; V gene: TRBV10-3; clone size: once; J gene: TRBJ2-7; CDR3 protein: CAISETDYEQYF; CDR3 DNA: TGTGCCATCAGTGAGACAGACTACGAGCAGTACTTC
D gene: TRBD1; V gene: TRBV19; clone size: .; J gene: TRBJ1-1; CDR3 protein: CASSTTGGAGFTEAFF; CDR3 DNA: TGTGCCAGTAGTACTACAGGGGGCGCTGGATTCACTGAAGCTTTCTTT
D gene: .; V gene: TRBV7-2; clone size: .; J gene: TRBJ2-7; CDR3 protein: CASSLVGYEQYF; CDR3 DNA: TGTGCCAGCAGCTTAGTTGGTTACGAGCAGTACTTC
D gene: .; V gene: TRBV5-1; clone size: .; J gene: TRBJ1-4; CDR3 protein: CASSLSSQENEKLFF; CDR3 DNA: TGCGCCAGCAGCTTAAGCTCGCAGGAAAACGAAAAACTGTTTTTT
D gene: TRBD2; V gene: TRBV6-4; clone size: .; J gene: TRBJ2-1; CDR3 protein: CASTAGTSGENEQFF; CDR3 DNA: TGTGCCAGCACCGCCGGGACTAGCGGGGAAAATGAGCAGTTCTTC
D gene: .; V gene: TRBV14; clone size: .; J gene: TRBJ1-2; CDR3 protein: CASSQDRTAANYGYTF; CDR3 DNA: TGTGCCAGCAGCCAAGATAGGACAGCAGCTAACTATGGCTACACCTTC
D gene: .; V gene: TRBV5-6; clone size: .; J gene: TRBJ2-6; CDR3 protein: CASSPGQANVLTF; CDR3 DNA: TGTGCCAGCAGCCCCGGACAGGCCAACGTCCTGACTTTC
D gene: .; V gene: TRBV29-1; clone size: few; J gene: TRBJ2-7; CDR3 protein: CSVVESGYEQYF; CDR3 DNA: TGCAGCGTTGTTGAGTCAGGGTACGAGCAGTACTTC
D gene: .; V gene: TRBV6-1; clone size: once; J gene: TRBJ2-7; CDR3 protein: CASTNPRSYEQYF; CDR3 DNA: TGTGCCAGCACCAATCCCCGAAGTTACGAGCAGTACTTC
D gene: .; V gene: TRBV2; clone size: .; J gene: TRBJ2-1; CDR3 protein: CASRRELGVYNEQFF; CDR3 DNA: TGTGCCAGCAGGAGGGAACTAGGAGTCTACAATGAGCAGTTCTTC
D gene: .; V gene: TRBV7-3; clone size: .; J gene: TRBJ2-7; CDR3 protein: CASSSLGGSSYEQYF; CDR3 DNA: TGTGCCAGCAGCTCCCTTGGCGGCTCTTCCTACGAGCAGTACTTC
D gene: TRBD1; V gene: TRBV7-8; clone size: .; J gene: TRBJ2-1; CDR3 protein: CASSPGNRGLNEQFF; CDR3 DNA: TGTGCCAGCAGCCCCGGGAACAGGGGGCTTAACGAGCAGTTCTTC
D gene: .; V gene: TRBV18; clone size: .; J gene: TRBJ2-7; CDR3 protein: CASSPSGVGYEQYF; CDR3 DNA: TGTGCCAGCTCACCATCTGGGGTGGGCTACGAGCAGTACTTC
D gene: .; V gene: TRBV7-2; clone size: .; J gene: TRBJ2-1; CDR3 protein: CASSLGVGSYNEQFF; CDR3 DNA: TGTGCCAGCAGCTTGGGGGTGGGCTCCTACAATGAGCAGTTCTTC
D gene: TRBD2; V gene: TRBV18; clone size: .; J gene: TRBJ2-7; CDR3 protein: CASSSGASGREDYEQYF; CDR3 DNA: TGTGCCAGCTCGTCGGGTGCTAGCGGGAGGGAAGACTACGAGCAGTACTTC
D gene: TRBD2; V gene: TRBV11-3; clone size: .; J gene: TRBJ2-2; CDR3 protein: CASSLTSGIGGELFF; CDR3 DNA: TGTGCCAGCAGCTTAACTAGCGGGATCGGCGGGGAGCTGTTTTTT
D gene: TRBD1; V gene: TRBV5-1; clone size: .; J gene: TRBJ2-1; CDR3 protein: CASSPRTGNYNEQFF; CDR3 DNA: TGCGCCAGCAGCCCGCGGACAGGGAACTACAATGAGCAGTTCTTC
D gene: TRBD1; V gene: TRBV7-9; clone size: .; J gene: TRBJ1-5; CDR3 protein: CASSRGQGGNQPQHF; CDR3 DNA: TGTGCCAGCAGCCGCGGACAGGGCGGCAATCAGCCCCAGCATTTT
D gene: TRBD2; V gene: TRBV5-1; clone size: few; J gene: TRBJ2-1; CDR3 protein: CASSPGLAGNEQFF; CDR3 DNA: TGCGCCAGCAGCCCGGGACTAGCGGGTAATGAGCAGTTCTTC
D gene: TRBD2; V gene: TRBV25-1; clone size: once; J gene: TRBJ2-3; CDR3 protein: CASSDLTSGVPPDTQYF; CDR3 DNA: TGTGCCAGCAGTGACCTGACTAGCGGGGTCCCCCCAGATACGCAGTATTTT
D gene: TRBD1; V gene: TRBV2; clone size: .; J gene: TRBJ2-2; CDR3 protein: CASSERTGQGGRELFF; CDR3 DNA: TGTGCCAGCAGTGAGCGGACAGGGCAGGGTGGGCGGGAGCTGTTTTTT
D gene: TRBD1; V gene: TRBV4-3; clone size: .; J gene: TRBJ2-7; CDR3 protein: CASSQEGGTGGYEQYF; CDR3 DNA: TGCGCCAGCAGCCAAGAGGGAGGGACAGGGGGCTACGAGCAGTACTTC
D gene: TRBD2; V gene: TRBV18; clone size: .; J gene: TRBJ2-3; CDR3 protein: CASSPGTSGITDTQYF; CDR3 DNA: TGTGCCAGCTCACCCGGGACTAGCGGTATCACAGATACGCAGTATTTT
D gene: .; V gene: TRBV7-3; clone size: .; J gene: TRBJ2-1; CDR3 protein: CASSNNEGNEQFF; CDR3 DNA: TGTGCCAGCAGCAACAACGAGGGGAATGAGCAGTTCTTC
D gene: .; V gene: TRBV11-2; clone size: .; J gene: TRBJ1-4; CDR3 protein: CASSPEARQKGTNEKLFF; CDR3 DNA: TGTGCCAGCAGCCCGGAGGCACGGCAAAAAGGCACTAATGAAAAACTGTTTTTT
D gene: .; V gene: TRBV30; clone size: .; J gene: TRBJ2-3; CDR3 protein: CAWSVQADTQYF; CDR3 DNA: TGTGCCTGGAGTGTTCAGGCAGATACGCAGTATTTT
D gene: .; V gene: TRBV6-4; clone size: .; J gene: TRBJ2-1; CDR3 protein: CASSSGTNSYNEQFF; CDR3 DNA: TGTGCCAGCAGCTCCGGGACAAATTCCTACAATGAGCAGTTCTTC
D gene: .; V gene: TRBV9; clone size: .; J gene: TRBJ1-1; CDR3 protein: CASSATGGDTEAFF; CDR3 DNA: TGTGCCAGCAGCGCGACCGGGGGGGACACTGAAGCTTTCTTT
D gene: .; V gene: TRBV7-3; clone size: .; J gene: TRBJ2-1; CDR3 protein: CASSSYGADVGNEQFF; CDR3 DNA: TGTGCCAGCAGCTCCTACGGAGCGGATGTCGGGAATGAGCAGTTCTTC
D gene: .; V gene: TRBV6-1; clone size: .; J gene: TRBJ1-4; CDR3 protein: CASSDSGGGNEKLFF; CDR3 DNA: TGTGCCAGCAGTGATTCGGGGGGGGGAAATGAAAAACTGTTTTTT
D gene: TRBD1; V gene: TRBV18; clone size: .; J gene: TRBJ2-7; CDR3 protein: CASSPRPGGGQGSHEQYF; CDR3 DNA: TGTGCCAGCTCACCCCGACCTGGGGGGGGACAGGGGTCCCACGAGCAGTACTTC
D gene: .; V gene: TRBV5-1; clone size: .; J gene: TRBJ2-7; CDR3 protein: CASSLDRVGEQYF; CDR3 DNA: TGCGCCAGCAGCTTGGACAGGGTAGGCGAGCAGTACTTC
D gene: TRBD2; V gene: TRBV7-8; clone size: .; J gene: TRBJ2-1; CDR3 protein: CASGRAGYNEQFF; CDR3 DNA: TGTGCCAGCGGGAGGGCCGGATACAATGAGCAGTTCTTC
D gene: TRBD1; V gene: TRBV5-1; clone size: .; J gene: TRBJ2-2; CDR3 protein: CASSGDRAGELFF; CDR3 DNA: TGCGCCAGCAGCGGGGACAGGGCCGGGGAGCTGTTTTTT
D gene: .; V gene: TRBV6-5; clone size: once; J gene: TRBJ2-2; CDR3 protein: CASSEIRNTGELFF; CDR3 DNA: TGTGCCAGCAGTGAAATCAGGAATACCGGGGAGCTGTTTTTT
D gene: .; V gene: TRBV6-5; clone size: .; J gene: TRBJ2-7; CDR3 protein: CASSRVGGSSYEQYF; CDR3 DNA: TGTGCCAGCAGCCGAGTGGGCGGCAGCTCCTACGAGCAGTACTTC
D gene: .; V gene: TRBV20-1; clone size: .; J gene: TRBJ2-3; CDR3 protein: CGAGSPDTQYF; CDR3 DNA: TGCGGGGCAGGGAGCCCAGATACGCAGTATTTT
D gene: .; V gene: TRBV27; clone size: .; J gene: TRBJ2-1; CDR3 protein: CASSLSFGVKGEQFF; CDR3 DNA: TGTGCCAGCAGTTTATCGTTTGGGGTAAAAGGTGAGCAGTTCTTC
D gene: .; V gene: TRBV7-9; clone size: .; J gene: TRBJ1-5; CDR3 protein: CASSPLGGNQPQHF; CDR3 DNA: TGTGCCAGCAGCCCGTTAGGGGGCAATCAGCCCCAGCATTTT
D gene: .; V gene: TRBV20-1; clone size: .; J gene: TRBJ2-1; CDR3 protein: CSATRGNEQFF; CDR3 DNA: TGCAGTGCTACCCGGGGCAATGAGCAGTTCTTC
D gene: TRBD1; V gene: TRBV2; clone size: once; J gene: TRBJ1-5; CDR3 protein: CASRDTSSGTDYQPQHF; CDR3 DNA: TGTGCCAGCAGAGACACAAGTTCGGGGACAGATTATCAGCCCCAGCATTTT
D gene: .; V gene: TRBV4-1; clone size: once; J gene: TRBJ2-1; CDR3 protein: CASSPQPPVYSYNEQFF; CDR3 DNA: TGCGCCAGCAGCCCCCAACCGCCGGTTTACTCCTACAATGAGCAGTTCTTC
D gene: .; V gene: TRBV11-2; clone size: .; J gene: TRBJ2-7; CDR3 protein: CASSLVAVREQYF; CDR3 DNA: TGTGCCAGCAGCTTAGTGGCCGTGCGCGAGCAGTACTTC
D gene: TRBD2; V gene: TRBV13; clone size: once; J gene: TRBJ2-3; CDR3 protein: CASSGGLAGLDTQYF; CDR3 DNA: TGTGCCAGCAGCGGGGGACTAGCGGGGCTAGATACGCAGTATTTT